Here is one T cell receptor (beta chain) with its context. As yet, its antigen is unknown. This sample was taken from a study of shared clonotypes between healthy human individuals. Study-level results: For naive CD4 cells, 4% to 5% of clonotypes were shared across a handful of donors. The study's rarefaction showed incomplete sorted-subset sequencing despite large depth. When compared with the clonotypes that were shared by all four sorted-subset donors, the non-shared clonotypes turned out to have lower generation probabilities.

The V and J ends lost 11 bases and 4 bases, in that order; junction bases with no gene match: 12. The length of the CDR3 is 14 residues. The germline CDR1 and CDR2 sequences are SNHLY and FYNNEI. The protocol was immunoSEQ multiplex PCR, while the TCRdb copy is restricted to in-frame clones and leaves out a portion. The table includes about 2.4 million clones, approximately 93% detected once. Donors, without exception, were Caucasian adults residing in Nashville, Tennessee. Sequencing was carried out using naive CD4+ T cells from PBMCs. Subset in this sample: CD45RA+ positively selected. This TCR was sampled from a man aged 18 to 29 in good health. Some clones in this sample may be carry-over from other donors' samples. J is TRBJ2-3 and V is TRBV2; 7 bases align to TRBD2. CDR3 coding DNA: TGTGCCCGCGCTCTCGCGGGAGTAGCAGATACGCAGTATTTT. Protein: CARALAGVADTQYF.